The present T cell receptor (beta chain) was sequenced within a study of blood T cell repertoires in COVID-19 (dated by TCRdb to the early 2020s). With respect to the entire study: Samples from collaborators originated in the United States, Italy and Spain and spanned both the acute and convalescent phases of COVID-19. The material from the prospective study consisted of cDNA or gDNA derived from T cells, B-cell-depleted T cells, or PBMCs. Deeply sampled blood TCRbeta repertoires from subjects exposed to, actively infected with, or recovered from COVID-19 were included in the dataset. The repertoires were released in a freely available public database meant as a resource for research on the immune response to SARS-CoV-2. Samples were obtained from the ongoing ImmuneRACE study (first 160 participants) and from approximately 1,200 subjects provided by 6 global collaborators. Sample metadata almost always included a de-identified subject ID, COVID-19 status, age in years and sex. Where HLA class I and class II types were available, the types were taken from metadata supplied by the sample provider, not from assay-based typing. Study-wide conclusions, independent of this receptor: The amount of clinical and demographic metadata varied by source and participant and was provided uncurated.

The CDR3 measures 15 amino acids from cysteine to phenylalanine. Solely the CDR3 DNA is kept, with 45 bases framed from the first base. The germline V gene (reference sequence) gives CDR1 as SEHNR and CDR2 as FQNEAQ. The V and J ends are trimmed by 4 bases and 2 bases, leaving 14 bases between them. About this clone: The target of this receptor is not known. No base quality information exists; no much larger clone differs at one position.

At one collaborating source in Seattle, patients were enrolled during active infection and were followed longitudinally through the course of disease. Collaborating institutions collected whole blood in K2EDTA tubes following their own protocols. For TCRbeta analysis, collaborators shipped samples in one of three forms: frozen whole blood, isolated PBMCs, or DNA extracted from either of those sample types. The immunoSEQ Assay, a bias-controlled multiplex PCR, was used to amplify TCRbeta CDR3 regions from genomic DNA. Per the source publication's procedure: Within the assay, amplification of reference gene primers was used to estimate how many nucleated cells each sample contained. Sequence reads were collapsed and filtered to measure the absolute abundance of every unique TCRbeta CDR3 rearrangement. For each sample, productive Simpson clonality was calculated as the square root of Simpson's diversity index over productive rearrangements. This is the immuneACCESS table as TCRdb keeps it, with only in-frame sequences that have V and J called. A part of the clones is gone; compared with another copy, unresolved V genes explain less than half, and the rest is unexplained. V, J and clone size were drawn from that table, and D and trimming were deduced from the DNA. The sample table holds 250,000 to 400,000 clones, of which 85% to 90% were seen once. Of the sample, less than 3.5% falls within the top ten clones.

Material for sequencing was peripheral blood. The TCR originated in a woman aged 30 to 39 with COVID-19, enrolled during active disease. The chain employs TRBV7-9 and TRBJ2-5, with TRBD2 as a weak D call on 6 bases. The base sequence is TGTGCCAGCAGCTCCCCAGGGCGGGGACAAGAGACCCAGTACTTC. Translated, it reads CASSSPGRGQETQYF.